This T cell receptor beta chain stems from a study of cytomegalovirus exposure and HLA in healthy donors. Per the germline V gene, CDR1 is SEHNR and CDR2 is FQNEAQ (reference sequence). The ends were cut back, 5 bases at V and 0 bases at J, with 14 bases in the middle. This CDR3 is built from 17 residues. Primers included in the PCR were 60 Vbeta and 13 Jbeta primers. TCRdb keeps only in-frame clones here, not all; method: immunoSEQ multiplex PCR. This sample has over 120,000 clones, with roughly 80% found just once. The chain couples TRBV7-9 to TRBJ2-6; tentative D call: TRBD1 (6 bases). The sequence derives from a man aged 40-49 years in good health and CMV-seronegative. Material: PBMCs. The CDR3 DNA reads TGTGCCAGCAGCGCTTCGGGACACGGCTCTGGGGCCAACGTCCTGACTTTC. This encodes CASSASGHGSGANVLTF.